Sequencing of this TCR beta chain was carried out in a study of glioma-infiltrating T cells after dendritic cell vaccination. For the study at large: The vaccine used monocyte-derived dendritic cells pulsed overnight with autologous tumor lysate.

Study results and caveats: Patients with more pretreatment TILs had longer time to progression and survival. Only a small number of patients had complete blood and tumor samples.

Germline assignment: CDR1 SGDLS and CDR2 YYNGEE. Trimming took 4 bases from V and 0 from J; bases not matched to a gene: 9. The CDR3 is 17 residues long. As concerns this clone: Its cognate antigen is unknown.

The assay was immunoSEQ multiplex PCR, and TCRdb's table has in-frame clones only and misses some. This table has about 50,000 clones, about 91% appearing once. As for time point: after dendritic cell vaccination, including at tumor progression/relapse. This sequence originates from a human donor with glioblastoma. This chain connects TRBV9 to TRBJ2-2; 7 positions agree with TRBD1. Sequenced here: blood, sampled after dendritic cell vaccination. DNA of the CDR3: TGTGCCAGCAGCAAGGGGGAACAGGGGTCGAACACCGGGGAGCTGTTTTTT. Translated: CASSKGEQGSNTGELFF. Variable domain in full (rest from reference TRBV9 and TRBJ2-2): DSGVTQTPKHLITATGQRVTLRCSPRSGDLSVYWYQQSLDQGLQFLIQYYNGEERAKGNILERFSAQQFPDLHSELNLSSLELGDSALYFCASSKGEQGSNTGELFFGEGSRLTVL.